One and the same sample provided the 30 T cell receptor beta chains below, sequenced in a study of OX40 agonist ivuxolimab in advanced cancers. The method was immunoSEQ multiplex PCR; TCRdb's version includes in-frame clones alone and lacks a portion of them. The table has some 50,000 clones, 75% to 90% seen once; the top ten hold about 5%. The sample in question was CD4+ or CD8+ T cells sorted from blood, obtained in a trial of the OX40 agonist ivuxolimab. All receptors derive from an adult with an advanced solid tumor such as melanoma, head and neck, liver or kidney cancer.

The chain couples TRBV4-1 to TRBJ1-4; D may be TRBD1 (5 bases). The CDR3 length is 16 residues. CDR1 is MGHRA and CDR2 is YSYEKL in the germline V gene. The ends were cut back, 1 base at V and 7 bases at J, with 16 bases in the middle. The CDR3 nucleotides are TGCGCCAGCAGCCAAGGGGGTCAGGGCCGTGGTGAAAAACTGTTTTTT. Translated: CASSQGGQGRGEKLFF.

The chain couples TRBV30 to TRBJ2-6; D call uncertain. V lost 4 bases and J 2 bases, leaving 6 bases between the germline ends. The CDR3 has 13 amino acids. Germline V lookup: CDR1 GTSNPN, CDR2 SVGIG (reference sequence). CDR3 protein: CAWTTPGANVLTF. The CDR3 coding sequence is TGTGCCTGGACCACGCCTGGGGCCAACGTCCTGACTTTC.

The J gene is TRBJ1-2, the V gene TRBV27; D call uncertain. Germline V CDR1 and CDR2: MNHEY, SMNVEV (reference sequence). Trimming shortened V by 6 bases and J by 2 bases, and 10 bases separated the two germline ends. The CDR3 runs 13 residues. CDR3: CASSLRVNYGYTF. Written as DNA, the CDR3 is TGTGCCAGCAGCCTCCGGGTGAACTATGGCTACACCTTC.

This clone was seen once. The chain combines TRBV27 with TRBJ1-1; the D gene is possibly TRBD1 (6 bases). CDR1 is MNHEY, CDR2 SMNVEV, per germline (reference sequence). Trimming pared 6 bases from V and 0 bases from J, leaving 14 bases between. The CDR3 runs 15 residues. The CDR3 region is CASSPQGHLNTEAFF. The DNA of the CDR3 is TGTGCCAGCAGCCCACAGGGACACCTGAACACTGAAGCTTTCTTT.

The chain uses TRBV7-3 and TRBJ2-7, with 10 bases identical to TRBD1. The CDR3 length is 14 residues. V shed 5 bases, J shed 4 bases, and the junction held 5 bases outside the gene matches. Germline CDR1 and CDR2: SGHTA and FQGTGA. The CDR3 bases are TGTGCCAGCAGCGTGGACAGGGGGAGATACGAGCAGTACTTC. It yields the protein CASSVDRGRYEQYF.

The chain combines TRBV11-1 with TRBJ2-1; TRBD2 matches 12 bases. The CDR3 has 18 residues. In germline, CDR1 is SGHAT, CDR2 FQDESV (reference sequence). J was trimmed by 5 bases and V by 5 bases; bases with no gene match: 13. The CDR3 region is CASSPSTSGRRFDNEQFF. The CDR3 DNA follows: TGTGCCAGCAGCCCCTCGACTAGCGGGAGACGTTTTGACAATGAGCAGTTCTTC. Using reference TRBV11-1 and TRBJ2-1 for the parts outside the CDR3, the full variable domain is EAEVAQSPRYKITEKSQAVAFWCDPISGHATLYWYRQILGQGPELLVQFQDESVVDDSQLPKDRFSAERLKGVDSTLKIQPAELGDSAMYLCASSPSTSGRRFDNEQFFGPGTRLTVL.

This clone was seen a few times. The chain carries TRBV27 and TRBJ2-1; weak D call: TRBD2 (6 bases). The CDR3 contains 20 residues. V gave up 5 bases and J gave up 4 bases, with 30 bases separating them. The V gene's germline CDR1 is MNHEY and CDR2 SMNVEV (reference sequence). As DNA, the CDR3 is TGTGCCAGCAGTCCTAATGGAGATAGAACTAGCAAATCCCTATACAATGAGCAGTTCTTC. As protein: CASSPNGDRTSKSLYNEQFF.

The gene calls are TRBV27 and TRBJ2-3; 7 nucleotides match TRBD2. Looked up from germline, CDR1 is MNHEY and CDR2 is SMNVEV (reference sequence). The ends lost 3 bases at V and 1 base at J; junction bases unmatched: 4. The CDR3 runs to 15 residues. Written as DNA, the CDR3 is TGTGCCAGCAGTTTTGGGAGGGTCGGCACAGATACGCAGTATTTT. Encoded protein: CASSFGRVGTDTQYF.

The rearrangement joins TRBV9 to TRBJ2-5; 7 nucleotides align to TRBD2. Per the germline V gene, CDR1 is SGDLS and CDR2 is YYNGEE. The CDR3 runs to 21 residues. Unmatched junction bases numbered 21, after V lost 0 bases and J lost 1 base. CDR3 coding DNA: TGTGCCAGCAGCGTAGTTCCAACTGGGGCTAGCGGTAGAAACCTCCAAGAGACCCAGTACTTC. It is translated as CASSVVPTGASGRNLQETQYF.

As regards this clone: Additional DNA sequences in this sample encode the identical CDR3. The chain couples TRBV9 to TRBJ1-1; a weak D match, TRBD1 (6 bases). This CDR3 has 15 residues. The germline CDR1 and CDR2 sequences are SGDLS and YYNGEE. Trimming removed 5 bases at V and 4 bases at J, with 18 bases between. The CDR3 DNA follows: TGTGCCAGCAGTCCAGCGGAGGGGGGTCGCACTGAAGCTTTCTTT. Its translation: CASSPAEGGRTEAFF.

This clone has only a few counts. The gene calls are TRBV2 and TRBJ1-1, with 11 bases identical to TRBD1. Trimming cost V 6 bases and J 4 bases; bases outside gene matches: 4. Germline CDR1 reads SNHLY; CDR2 reads FYNNEI. The CDR3 is 14 residues long. The CDR3 protein is CASRGQGAGTEAFF. The CDR3 DNA follows: TGTGCCAGCAGAGGACAGGGGGCCGGCACTGAAGCTTTCTTT.

This sequence joins TRBV5-8 and TRBJ2-7; 7 nucleotides match TRBD1. V lost 3 bases and J lost 6; bases outside the gene matches: 9. The CDR3 consists of 14 residues. Per germline, CDR1 SGHTS and CDR2 YDEGEE. CDR3 region: CASSSEGQYGEQYF. CDR3 sequence (DNA): TGTGCCAGCAGCTCAGAGGGACAGTACGGCGAGCAGTACTTC.

This clone was seen only once. The chain couples TRBV4-2 to TRBJ1-1; the match to TRBD1 covers 8 bases. Germline trimming cut 3 bases from V and 8 bases from J; bases unmatched to any gene: 8. This CDR3 comprises 14 residues. Germline lookup yields CDR1 LGHNA and CDR2 YNFKEQ. The CDR3, as DNA: TGTGCCAGCAGCCAGGCAGGGGGCGCTTGGGAAGCTTTCTTT. Its protein is CASSQAGGAWEAFF.

The CDR3 protein is CASSSRMTGKNTGELFF. The DNA for the CDR3 is TGTGCCAGCAGCTCCCGAATGACAGGGAAGAACACCGGGGAGCTGTTTTTT. The rearrangement links TRBV7-2 to TRBJ2-2; 7 nucleotides match TRBD1. The germline V gene encodes CDR1 SGHTA and CDR2 FQGNSA. The CDR3 runs to 17 residues. V shed 4 bases, J shed 1 base, and the junction held 9 bases outside the gene matches. Full variable domain (outside the CDR3, taken from reference TRBV7-2 and TRBJ2-2): GAGVSQSPSNKVTEKGKDVELRCDPISGHTALYWYRQSLGQGLEFLIYFQGNSAPDKSGLPSDRFSAERTGGSVSTLTIQRTQQEDSAVYLCASSSRMTGKNTGELFFGEGSRLTVL.

V and J are TRBV9 and TRBJ2-3; a weak D match, TRBD2 (6 bases). Germline CDR1 reads SGDLS; CDR2 reads YYNGEE. Trimming took off 0 bases at V and 2 bases at J, with 16 bases between the two ends. This CDR3 is 17 amino acids long. In DNA form, the CDR3 reads TGTGCCAGCAGCGTAGCGGGGGTAGTCACACACACAGATACGCAGTATTTT. Translation gives CASSVAGVVTHTDTQYF. Combining the CDR3 with reference TRBV9 and TRBJ2-3 gives the whole variable domain DSGVTQTPKHLITATGQRVTLRCSPRSGDLSVYWYQQSLDQGLQFLIQYYNGEERAKGNILERFSAQQFPDLHSELNLSSLELGDSALYFCASSVAGVVTHTDTQYFGPGTRLTVL.

The chain joins TRBV7-9 to TRBJ2-5, with 9 bases that match TRBD2. Judging by the DNA end, TRBJ2-7 fits better; the J call may be wrong. This CDR3 spans 16 amino acids. Germline CDR1 reads SEHNR; CDR2 reads FQNEAQ (reference sequence). CDR3: CASSLARGRESYEQYF. The CDR3 region has the DNA TGTGCCAGCAGCTTAGCGCGCGGGAGGGAGTCCTACGAGCAGTACTTC.

CDR3 amino acids: CATSRGGGAYNEQFF. In nucleotides, the CDR3 is TGTGCCACCAGCAGAGGCGGCGGGGCCTACAATGAGCAGTTCTTC. The chain recombines TRBV15 with TRBJ2-1; TRBD2 might be the D (6 bases). Looked up from germline, CDR1 is LNHNV and CDR2 is YYDKDF (reference sequence). This CDR3 has 15 amino acids. V lost 1 base and J 2 bases, leaving 9 bases between the germline ends.

V usage is TRBV7-3 and J usage is TRBJ2-3; 14 nucleotides align to TRBD2. The CDR3 sequence is 16 residues long. Per the germline V gene, CDR1 is SGHTA and CDR2 is FQGTGA. V shed 4 bases and J 4 bases; nucleotides not matched to a gene: 4. The CDR3 loop reads CASSSGLAGGSDTQYF. The DNA for the CDR3 is TGTGCCAGCAGCTCCGGACTAGCGGGAGGATCAGATACGCAGTATTTT.

This rearrangement joins TRBV18 to TRBJ1-1, with TRBD1 matching 9 bases. The CDR3 is made up of 15 amino acids. V was clipped by 3 bases and J by 5 bases; unmatched bases: 7. Germline V gene data show CDR1 as KGHSH and CDR2 as LQKENI. The CDR3 reads CASSPQGQGYTEAFF. In DNA form, the CDR3 reads TGTGCCAGCTCACCGCAGGGACAGGGATATACTGAAGCTTTCTTT.

This clone was found once. The V and J genes are TRBV19 and TRBJ2-2; D is uncertain. Germline assignment: CDR1 LNHDA and CDR2 SQIVND (reference sequence). The CDR3 has 12 residues. The germline V and J ends were trimmed by 3 bases and 14 bases, with 13 bases remaining between them. The CDR3 region is CASSMEEGLLFF. As DNA, the CDR3 is TGTGCCAGTAGTATGGAAGAAGGGCTCCTGTTTTTT.

This chain uses TRBV11-2 with TRBJ2-7, with D possibly TRBD2 on 5 matching bases. V was shortened by 1 base and J by 2 bases, with 12 bases between the two germline ends. CDR3 size: 15 residues. The germline gives CDR1 SGHAT, CDR2 FQNNGV. CDR3 bases: TGTGCCAGCAGCTTAGGTTCAGGACTTACCTACGAGCAGTACTTC. This encodes CASSLGSGLTYEQYF.

V and J are TRBV15 and TRBJ2-5, with 12 nucleotides matching TRBD2. With 3 bases clipped from V and 2 bases from J, the junction kept 16 bases outside the gene matches. In germline, CDR1 is LNHNV, CDR2 YYDKDF (reference sequence). The CDR3 has 20 residues. In DNA form, the CDR3 reads TGTGCCACCAGCAGGGCCCCGAGGCTAGCGGGAGGGGATTCTCAAGAGACCCAGTACTTC. It encodes CATSRAPRLAGGDSQETQYF.

The chain combines TRBV2 with TRBJ2-6; the D is unclear. The CDR3 spans 13 residues. V was shortened by 8 bases and J by 1 base, with 6 bases between the two germline ends. Germline-derived CDR1 and CDR2 are SNHLY and FYNNEI. The CDR3 nucleotides read TGTGCCAGCCACTTTTCTGGGGCCAACGTCCTGACTTTC. This sequence encodes CASHFSGANVLTF.

The chain has TRBV27 and TRBJ1-2, with D tentatively TRBD1 (6 bases). CDR3 length equals 14 residues. Germline assignment: CDR1 MNHEY and CDR2 SMNVEV (reference sequence). V shed 4 bases and J shed 8 bases, with 17 bases lying between them. The CDR3 loop is CASSSNRVPEGYTF. The CDR3 region has the DNA TGTGCCAGCAGTTCAAACAGGGTCCCTGAAGGCTACACCTTC.

V and J are TRBV2 and TRBJ1-2; D remains ambiguous. V lost 1 base and J 4 bases, leaving 13 bases between the germline ends. The CDR3 covers 15 residues. Germline CDR1 is SNHLY and CDR2 is FYNNEI. CDR3 in DNA: TGTGCCAGCAGTGAAGAACGGGCGACGACCTATGGCTACACCTTC. This encodes CASSEERATTYGYTF.

The V call is TRBV9, the J call TRBJ1-5, with D perhaps TRBD1 (6 bases). The V gene lost 5 bases and the J gene lost 4 bases, with 16 bases spanning the gap. This CDR3 is built from 15 residues. Germline CDR1 reads SGDLS; CDR2 reads YYNGEE. CDR3 coding DNA: TGTGCCAGCAGGTCACACCGGACAGATAATCAGCCCCAGCATTTT. Translated: CASRSHRTDNQPQHF.

A single count supports this clone. This chain links TRBV6-5 with TRBJ2-7; no firm D call. The length of the CDR3 is 14 residues. Germline V gene data show CDR1 as MNHEY and CDR2 as SVGAGI. V shed 0 bases and J shed 4 bases, with 10 bases lying between them. The CDR3 protein is CASSYSETNYEQYF. The CDR3 DNA follows: TGTGCCAGCAGTTACTCGGAGACAAATTACGAGCAGTACTTC.

The rearrangement uses TRBV27 and TRBJ2-7; maybe TRBD2 (6 bases). V gave up 2 bases and J gave up 3 bases, with 14 bases separating them. CDR1 is MNHEY and CDR2 is SMNVEV in the germline V gene (reference sequence). The CDR3 sequence is 15 residues long. CDR3 amino acids: CASSLAGGGGYEQYF. The CDR3 DNA is TGTGCCAGCAGTTTAGCTGGGGGAGGAGGCTACGAGCAGTACTTC.

This rearrangement joins TRBV7-3 to TRBJ2-1, with D hard to call. This CDR3 comprises 14 residues. V was pared by 1 base and J by 6 bases, with 10 bases between. Germline CDR1 is SGHTA and CDR2 is FQGTGA. The chain's CDR3 is CASSLRGVSNEQFF. CDR3 DNA sequence: TGTGCCAGCAGCTTAAGAGGAGTCTCCAATGAGCAGTTCTTC.

This sequence joins TRBV18 and TRBJ1-5; D not certain. Trimming removed 3 bases at V and 0 bases at J, with 6 bases between. Per the germline V gene, CDR1 is KGHSH and CDR2 is LQKENI. The CDR3 is 14 amino acids. CDR3: CASSPQASNQPQHF. The CDR3 DNA reads TGTGCCAGCTCACCCCAGGCTAGCAATCAGCCCCAGCATTTT.